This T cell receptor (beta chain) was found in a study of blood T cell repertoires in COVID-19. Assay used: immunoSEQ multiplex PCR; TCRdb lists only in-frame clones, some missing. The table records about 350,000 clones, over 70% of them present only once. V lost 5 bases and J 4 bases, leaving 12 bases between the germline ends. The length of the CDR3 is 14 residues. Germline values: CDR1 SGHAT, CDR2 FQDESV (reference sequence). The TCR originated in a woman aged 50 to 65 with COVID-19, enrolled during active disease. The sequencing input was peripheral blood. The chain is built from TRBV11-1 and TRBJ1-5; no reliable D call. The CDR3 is CASSRDPINQPQHF. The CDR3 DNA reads TGTGCCAGCAGCCGGGATCCCATTAATCAGCCCCAGCATTTT.